These T cell receptor beta chains were read from a single sample in a study of Graves' ophthalmopathy and Graves' hyperthyroidism. One entry per CDR3 protein, called by TCRdb with MiXCR from the multiplex PCR reads. The sample lists about 740,000 distinct CDR3 sequences; roughly 41% were seen once. Sequencing used peripheral blood. These receptors came from an adult man with Graves' ophthalmopathy. Each CDR3 is given with its conserved first and last residue. Fields, in order: clone size, D gene, V gene, J gene, CDR3 DNA, CDR3 protein. The D gene is left open where the match is weak. Size tells how often a clone was seen (once, few, many) or the class of an expanded clone, and some rows leave it out.

NA	TRBD1	TRBV20-1	TRBJ1-2	TGCAGTGCGGAGGCAGGGACAGGGGGATATTATGGCTACACCTTC	CSAEAGTGGYYGYTF
many	NA	TRBV7-2	TRBJ1-3	TGTGCCAGCAGCATCGTGATTGGAAACACCATATATTTT	CASSIVIGNTIYF
NA	NA	TRBV7-2	TRBJ2-5	TGTGCCAGCAGCCAAGGACAGATAGTCCAAGAGACCCAGTACTTC	CASSQGQIVQETQYF
NA	NA	TRBV9	TRBJ1-6	TGTGCCAGCAGCCAAGATCGGGGGATAGATTCACCCCTCCACTTT	CASSQDRGIDSPLHF
many	NA	TRBV25-1	TRBJ2-2	TGTGCCAGCAGCTTAGTTCGCCTACTATCCGGCAGGGCGAACACCGGGGAGCTGTTTTTT	CASSLVRLLSGRANTGELFF
NA	TRBD2	TRBV7-9	TRBJ2-2	TGTGCCAGCAGCCTCTGGGGCCGTCGACGGAGCGGGGTCGGGGAGCTGTTTTTT	CASSLWGRRRSGVGELFF
NA	NA	TRBV6-5	TRBJ1-1	TGTGCCAGCAGGACGAACAGGGCCGGAAATATTGAAGCTTTCTTT	CASRTNRAGNIEAFF
NA	TRBD1	TRBV11-2	TRBJ2-7	TGTGCCAGCAGCTTAGGGACAGGGGGCTTCTACGAGCAGTACTTC	CASSLGTGGFYEQYF
NA	TRBD1	TRBV12-3/TRBV12-4	TRBJ1-4	TGTGCCAGCAGTTTATTAAGGGGGCTGAATGAAAAACTGTTTTTT	CASSLLRGLNEKLFF
NA	TRBD1	TRBV5-1	TRBJ2-7	TGCGCCAGCAGCTTGGCCGCCGGGACAGCCTACGAGCAGTACTTC	CASSLAAGTAYEQYF
NA	NA	TRBV7-3	TRBJ2-7	TGTGCCAGCAGAATGGGACGGATATACGAGCAGTGCTTC	CASRMGRIYEQCF
NA	NA	TRBV9	TRBJ2-7	TGTGCCAGCAGCCAAGCCCAAGGCCTGGGGGAGCAGTACTTC	CASSQAQGLGEQYF
many	NA	TRBV19	TRBJ1-2	TGTGCCAGTAGTGATTTGGGACCCTATGGCTACACCTTC	CASSDLGPYGYTF
few	TRBD1	TRBV2	TRBJ2-2	TGTGCCGGGGGGACAGGGTTGGCCGGGGAGCTGTTTTTT	CAGGTGLAGELFF
many	NA	TRBV5-8	TRBJ1-6	TGTGCCAGCAGCTTCCTCGGCACGTCCAAGAATAATTCACCCCTCCACTTT	CASSFLGTSKNNSPLHF
few	NA	TRBV11-1	TRBJ2-7	TGCGCCAGCAGCCCGGACATGAGCTCCTACGAGCAGTACTTC	CASSPDMSSYEQYF
few	NA	TRBV12-3/TRBV12-4	TRBJ1-1	TGTGCCAGCAGTTTACGAGGGGAGTTTGAAGCTTTCTTT	CASSLRGEFEAFF
NA	NA	TRBV7-9	TRBJ2-3	TGTGCCAGCAGCCCCTGGACTGGCGGGGTAACTAGCACAGATACGCAGTATTTT	CASSPWTGGVTSTDTQYF
few	TRBD2	TRBV28	TRBJ2-7	TGTGCCAGCATCTTTCCGGGGGGGACCTACGAGCAGTACTTC	CASIFPGGTYEQYF
few	NA	TRBV11-2	TRBJ1-2	TGTGCCAGCAGCTTAGAACACAACTATGGCTACACCTTC	CASSLEHNYGYTF
NA	TRBD1	TRBV6-5	TRBJ1-6	TGTGCCAGCAGTAAACGGGACAGGGCTTCACCCCTCCACTTT	CASSKRDRASPLHF
NA	NA	TRBV20-1	TRBJ1-5	TGCAGCCGATCCCTAAGCAATCAGCCCCAGCATTTT	CSRSLSNQPQHF
few	NA	TRBV7-9	TRBJ1-4	TGTGCCAGCAGCTTACCCTTGGACGTCGCCCCTAATGAAAAACTGTTTTTT	CASSLPLDVAPNEKLFF
few	NA	TRBV12-3/TRBV12-4	TRBJ1-1	TGTGCCAGCAGTTTTGGCAGGGATGAAGCTTTCTTT	CASSFGRDEAFF